This T cell receptor (delta chain) comes out of a study of Vδ1+ human thymocytes. The table lists this clone with a few counts. Its antigen remains unidentified. The junction had 19 bases not matched to a gene; V was cut back by 0 bases and J by 3 bases. The length of the CDR3 is 21 residues. Germline CDR1 TSWWSYY, CDR2 QGS. Overall study findings and caveats: Highly polyclonal TRG and TRD repertoires with Gaussian CDR3 length distributions appeared in thymus. The authors advised highly purified populations and single-cell validation. Despite high sort purity, roughly 18% of thymic T cell receptor delta sequences were Vdelta2.

Sequences come from RNA converted to cDNA by reverse transcription. CDR3 amplicons came from multiplex PCR with pooled V-gene forward and constant-region reverse primers. TCRdb redid the clone calls on the multiplex PCR reads with CATT. Of under 80,000 delta-chain clones detected, about 35% appear once; the ten largest clones hold 0.2% to 0.3%. Alphabeta T cells were depleted, then CD3+ Vdelta1+ Vdelta2- thymocytes were FACS-sorted. The sequencing sample was made of Vdelta1+ gamma-delta thymocytes from the thymus. Subset: FACS-sorted CD3+ TCRalphabeta- TCRVdelta1+ TCRVdelta2- thymocytes. The TCR originated in a boy less than two years old who had congenital heart surgery. This chain uses TRDV1 with TRDJ1, with TRDD3 matching over 10 bases. The CDR3: CALGELYDNDLNWGIPDKLIF. Written as DNA, the CDR3 is TGTGCTCTTGGGGAACTTTATGACAACGACCTAAACTGGGGGATCCCCGATAAACTCATCTTT.